The T cell receptor (beta chain) under discussion was sequenced for a study of blood T cell repertoires in COVID-19. Overall study: Acute and convalescent COVID-19 samples came from the United States, Italy and Spain. T cells, B-cell-depleted T cells, or PBMCs provided the cDNA or gDNA that served as material.

In the original workflow: Reference gene primer amplification gave estimated nucleated cell counts. Profiled with immunoSEQ multiplex PCR; TCRdb holds only in-frame clones, not every one. V and J calls and clone size come straight from that table; D and trimming were deduced from the DNA. The sample contains 150,000 to 200,000 clones, about four fifths of which appear only once. Germline lookup yields CDR1 SGHAT and CDR2 FQNNGV. V trimming: 6 bases; J trimming: 4 bases; junction bases outside the gene matches: 3. This CDR3 spans 14 amino acids. The sample taken for sequencing was peripheral blood. This receptor was identified in a man between 60 and 70 years old with acute or convalescent COVID-19. This sequence joins TRBV11-2 and TRBJ1-5; TRBD1 matches 10 bases. The CDR3 DNA follows: TGTGCCAGCAGTCGGGACAGGGGAAATCAGCCCCAGCATTTT. It is translated as CASSRDRGNQPQHF.